These 15 T cell receptor beta chains share one sample of origin, sequenced in a study of a mutant IDH1 vaccine in newly diagnosed glioma. Measured with immunoSEQ multiplex PCR; TCRdb has only the in-frame clones, and not every one. The sample lists tens of thousands of clones, approximately 83% seen once, with around 7% in the top ten. Time point: baseline, week 1 (first vaccination visit). Documented treatment: pre-vaccination baseline after standard-of-care therapy. Specimen: PBMCs, collected from a glioma patient treated with radiotherapy, temozolomide or both. These TCRs come from a woman aged 45-65 years with glioma.

The chain uses TRBV5-1 and TRBJ1-2, with D maybe TRBD1 (5 bases). CDR3 length: 17 residues. V lost 5 bases, J lost 3 bases, and 23 bases lay in between. The germline V gene has CDR1 SGHRS and CDR2 YFSETQ. The CDR3 DNA is TGCGCCAGCAGGACGACAGCAGCAGCCTTTAGGGACTATGGCTACACCTTC. This gives the protein CASRTTAAAFRDYGYTF.

The genes are TRBV6-1 and TRBJ1-6; 8 bases match TRBD1. The J segment lost 9 bases and the V segment lost 10 bases, leaving 11 bases of the junction unmatched. This CDR3 region has 14 residues. Germline CDR1 is MNHNS and CDR2 is SASEGT. In nucleotides, the CDR3 is TGTGCCATCAAACAGGGGGGAAATGTTTCACCCCTCCACTTT. As protein: CAIKQGGNVSPLHF.

In this sample, this clone turned up a few times. The CDR3 coding sequence is TGCAGCGTAGCCGACACCGGGGAGCTGTTTTTT. It codes for CSVADTGELFF. The chain couples TRBV29-1 to TRBJ2-2; D gene ambiguous. Germline V CDR1 and CDR2: SQVTM, ANQGSEA. CDR3 length equals 11 residues. Trimming stripped 6 bases from V and 3 bases from J, with 5 bases between.

The chain couples TRBV11-1 to TRBJ2-6; D is ambiguous. The V end was cut by 1 base, the J end by 0 bases, with 1 base between. The length of the CDR3 is 14 residues. Germline CDR1 and CDR2: SGHAT and FQDESV (reference sequence). CDR3: CASSLGSGANVLTF. CDR3 bases: TGTGCCAGCAGCTTAGGCTCTGGGGCCAACGTCCTGACTTTC.

With respect to this clone: Different DNA sequences within this sample yield the same CDR3. The chain links TRBV5-1 to TRBJ2-7; 11 bases map to TRBD1. Trimming at V came to 2 bases and at J to 2 bases, leaving 6 bases not matched to a gene. Germline CDR1 and CDR2: SGHRS and YFSETQ. This CDR3 contains 16 residues. The CDR3 DNA is TGCGCCAGCAGCTTAAGTCCGGGACAGGGGGCCTACGAGCAGTACTTC. It codes for CASSLSPGQGAYEQYF.

The chain links TRBV14 to TRBJ2-2; perhaps TRBD2 as D (5 bases). The CDR3 has 14 amino acids. With 0 bases removed from V and 4 bases from J, the gap between germline ends came to 6 bases. Germline CDR1 reads SGHDN; CDR2 reads FVKESK. The CDR3 DNA sequence: TGTGCCAGCAGCCAAGAGGAGGTCACCGGGGAGCTGTTTTTT. Translating gives CASSQEEVTGELFF.

This clone was detected a few times. The rearrangement links TRBV5-1 to TRBJ2-3; 8 nucleotides align to TRBD1. Germline values: CDR1 SGHRS, CDR2 YFSETQ. The CDR3 covers 13 residues. J gave up 2 bases and V 7 bases, and 3 bases lay outside the gene matches. The CDR3 DNA reads as TGCGCCAGCGGACAGGGAGACACAGATACGCAGTATTTT. Translated: CASGQGDTDTQYF.

CDR3 loop: CASSASAGVQETQYF. The CDR3 region has the DNA TGTGCCAGCAGCGCTTCCGCGGGGGTCCAAGAGACCCAGTACTTC. The V gene is TRBV9, the J gene TRBJ2-5, with 7 positions matching TRBD2. This CDR3 has 15 residues. In germline, CDR1 is SGDLS, CDR2 YYNGEE. The junction had 6 bases not matched to a gene; V was cut back by 3 bases and J by 1 base.

The genes are TRBV20-1 and TRBJ2-5; no reliable D call. From germline, CDR1 is DFQATT and CDR2 SNEGSKA (reference sequence). The V end was cut by 4 bases, the J end by 5 bases, with 5 bases between. CDR3 length: 10 amino acids. The chain's CDR3 is CSATRETQYF. The CDR3, as DNA: TGCAGTGCTACGCGGGAGACCCAGTACTTC.

The chain employs TRBV5-6 and TRBJ1-1; 7 nucleotides align to TRBD1. V was clipped by 7 bases and J by 7 bases; unmatched bases: 10. This CDR3 region has 13 residues. In germline, CDR1 is SGHDT, CDR2 YYEEEE. CDR3 in DNA: TGTGCCAGCCAGGGGGGTACACAGGTTGAAGCTTTCTTT. It specifies CASQGGTQVEAFF.

V and J are TRBV2 and TRBJ2-1; D could derive from TRBD1 or TRBD2 (7 bases each). With 6 bases removed from V and 8 bases from J, the gap between germline ends came to 17 bases. The CDR3 is 14 residues long. Germline CDR1 SNHLY, CDR2 FYNNEI. The DNA of the CDR3 is TGTGCCAGCAGCGAGCGGGACAGCGGACATGAGCAGTTCTTC. Protein product: CASSERDSGHEQFF.

This chain uses TRBV9 with TRBJ2-7, with 8 bases that match TRBD1. Germline-derived CDR1 and CDR2 are SGDLS and YYNGEE. The length of the CDR3 is 13 residues. V trimming: 0 bases; J trimming: 9 bases; junction bases outside the gene matches: 5. In DNA form, the CDR3 reads TGTGCCAGCAGCGTAGCTACAGGGGGAGGGCAGTACTTC. Its translation is CASSVATGGGQYF.

This clone was seen a few times. V is TRBV20-1 and J is TRBJ1-4, with D possibly TRBD1 on 5 matching bases. This CDR3 is built from 11 residues. The germline V gene has CDR1 DFQATT and CDR2 SNEGSKA (reference sequence). The germline V and J ends were trimmed by 3 bases and 6 bases, with 5 bases remaining between them. The CDR3 loop is CSARGDEKLFF. As DNA, the CDR3 is TGCAGTGCTAGGGGGGATGAAAAACTGTTTTTT.

The rearrangement joins TRBV25-1 to TRBJ1-2, with D possibly matching TRBD1 (6 bases). From germline, CDR1 is MGHDK and CDR2 SYGVNS. This CDR3 spans 12 amino acids. Trimming took off 6 bases at V and 8 bases at J, with 13 bases between the two ends. CDR3 DNA: TGTGCCAGCAGCTACAGGGAAGGCGGCTACACCTTC. It yields the protein CASSYREGGYTF.

This chain joins TRBV15 and TRBJ1-5; 12 nucleotides match TRBD1. Germline V gene sequence: CDR1 LNHNV, CDR2 YYDKDF (reference sequence). V shed 3 bases and J 6 bases; nucleotides not matched to a gene: 6. CDR3 length: 16 amino acids. The CDR3 protein is CATSSGGQGASQPQHF. The CDR3 region has the DNA TGTGCCACCAGCAGTGGGGGACAGGGGGCAAGTCAGCCCCAGCATTTT.